This TCR beta chain emerged from a study of T cells in Graves' hyperthyroidism and ophthalmopathy. About the study: Once the initial diagnosis was made, peripheral blood was obtained before any treatment. Whole-study results and caveats: Ophthalmopathy and stable hyperthyroidism were separated by a 13 V-J model. Most thyroid clonotypes expanded above 0.001 appeared in blood too.

Amplified regions were TCR beta CDR3 sequences from RNA transcripts. Primed by the HTBI set, a first-round RT-PCR was run on the TCR CDR3. TCRdb used MiXCR to reprocess the multiplex PCR reads, holding one entry per CDR3 protein. Of some 620,000 distinct CDR3 sequences listed, roughly 17% were seen once; the top ten hold less than 4.5%. Thyroid ultrasound and orbital computed tomography, with clinical symptoms and serum thyroxine and TRAb, informed diagnoses. The germline V gene has CDR1 SQVTM and CDR2 ANQGSEA. This CDR3 region has 15 residues. V lost 2 bases to trimming and J lost 1 base, with 13 bases between them. This clonotype was found many times. As yet, its antigen is unknown.

The origin of this receptor is a woman younger than 45 with Graves' hyperthyroidism. The material sequenced was blood. V usage is TRBV29-1 and J usage is TRBJ2-3, with D possibly TRBD2 on 5 matching bases. The CDR3 is CSVESGGGRTDTQYF. Here the CDR3 DNA reads TGCAGCGTTGAATCGGGCGGAGGTCGCACAGATACGCAGTATTTT.